These 28 T cell receptor beta chains were sequenced from one sample in a study of radiotherapy plus CTLA-4 blockade in lung cancer. Assay: immunoSEQ multiplex PCR; the TCRdb copy retains only in-frame clones and omits some. Of roughly 120,000 clones in the sample, about four fifths were seen once. Sample: peripheral blood, taken from a patient treated with radiotherapy plus ipilimumab. These receptors all come from a human donor with non-small cell lung cancer who had a partial response to radiotherapy plus ipilimumab.

The rearrangement links TRBV11-3 to TRBJ1-1; 8 positions agree with TRBD1. CDR1 is SGHNT, CDR2 YENEEA, per germline. This CDR3 is 16 amino acids long. The V gene end was trimmed by 4 bases and the J gene end by 1 base; junction bases not matched to a gene: 8. The CDR3 DNA reads TGTGCCAGCAGCTCCGGACAGGGCAGGGGGAACACTGAAGCTTTCTTT. It codes for CASSSGQGRGNTEAFF.

This clone was observed a handful of times. Other DNA sequences in the sample encode the same CDR3. The chain combines TRBV7-9 with TRBJ2-5; 11 nucleotides line up with TRBD2. J lost 5 bases, V lost 3 bases, and 5 bases had no gene match. CDR1 and CDR2 from the germline V gene are SEHNR and FQNEAQ (reference sequence). This CDR3 spans 15 amino acids. The CDR3 reads CASSFSTSGKETQYF. In DNA form, the CDR3 reads TGTGCCAGCAGCTTCTCGACTAGCGGGAAGGAGACCCAGTACTTC.

The sample holds a few counts of this clone. The rearrangement joins TRBV5-8 to TRBJ2-7; 7 nucleotides agree with TRBD1. The CDR3 length is 15 residues. Trimming at V came to 0 bases and at J to 4 bases, leaving 7 bases not matched to a gene. CDR1 SGHTS and CDR2 YDEGEE come from the germline V gene. This CDR3 reads CASSLDFYRGYEQYV. The DNA for the CDR3 is TGTGCCAGCAGCTTGGACTTTTACAGGGGTTACGAGCAGTACGTC.

V is TRBV4-1 and J is TRBJ2-1; 9 nucleotides agree with TRBD2. V dropped 1 base and J dropped 4; count of bases not matched to a gene: 2. CDR1 is MGHRA, CDR2 YSYEKL, per germline. The length of the CDR3 is 15 residues. In DNA form, the CDR3 reads TGCGCCAGCAGCCAAGTTAGCGGGGGTTACAATGAGCAGTTCTTC. Its translation is CASSQVSGGYNEQFF.

The rearrangement links TRBV19 to TRBJ2-2; D not resolved. Per the germline V gene, CDR1 is LNHDA and CDR2 is SQIVND (reference sequence). The CDR3 is made up of 13 amino acids. Deletions cut 8 bases from V and 0 bases from J, with 7 bases between. The CDR3: CASADSNTGELFF. DNA of the CDR3: TGTGCCAGTGCAGACTCGAACACCGGGGAGCTGTTTTTT.

The chain joins TRBV15 to TRBJ2-3; 11 bases are a match to TRBD2. The CDR3 loop spans 16 amino acids. V was pared by 4 bases and J by 0 bases, with 3 bases of the junction left unmatched. Germline assignment: CDR1 LNHNV and CDR2 YYDKDF (reference sequence). The CDR3 sequence is CATSKGLAGSTDTQYF. In DNA form, the CDR3 reads TGTGCCACCAGCAAAGGACTAGCGGGTAGCACAGATACGCAGTATTTT.

Written as DNA, the CDR3 is TGCAGTGGGGTCTGGAGCGCTGAAGCTTTCTTT. It encodes CSGVWSAEAFF. This rearrangement joins TRBV20-1 to TRBJ1-1; D uncertain. CDR3 length: 11 residues. CDR1 is DFQATT and CDR2 is SNEGSKA in the germline V gene (reference sequence). V shed 7 bases and J shed 6 bases, with 12 bases lying between them.

V gene TRBV7-2 combines with J gene TRBJ1-2; D gene unclear. V gave up 5 bases and J gave up 4 bases, with 17 bases separating them. The germline V gene encodes CDR1 SGHTA and CDR2 FQGNSA. The CDR3 is made up of 15 amino acids. The CDR3 loop is CASSPKPSPLYGYTF. The CDR3 coding sequence is TGTGCCAGCAGCCCCAAGCCCTCCCCCCTCTATGGCTACACCTTC.

The CDR3 DNA follows: TGTGCCAGCAGCTTAGCTGACAGGGGTGACGAGCAGTACTTC. It yields the protein CASSLADRGDEQYF. V gene TRBV7-9 combines with J gene TRBJ2-7, with TRBD1 matching over 8 bases. Trimming cost V 0 bases and J 5 bases; bases outside gene matches: 3. Germline V gene sequence: CDR1 SEHNR, CDR2 FQNEAQ (reference sequence). The CDR3 runs to 14 residues. Together with reference TRBV7-9 and TRBJ2-7, the CDR3 gives the full variable domain: DTGVSQNPRHKITKRGQNVTFRCDPISEHNRLYWYRQTLGQGPEFLTYFQNEAQLEKSRLLSDRFSAERPKGSFSTLEIQRTEQGDSAMYLCASSLADRGDEQYFGPGTRLTVT.

The J gene is TRBJ2-4, the V gene TRBV7-3; 11 positions match TRBD2. CDR3 length: 15 amino acids. Germline V gene lookup returns CDR1 SGHTA and CDR2 FQGTGA. The ends lost 0 bases at V and 9 bases at J; junction bases unmatched: 4. CDR3 DNA: TGTGCCAGCAGCTTAACCCATAGCGGGGGGGGCATTCAGTACTTC. Translation gives CASSLTHSGGGIQYF.

The chain uses TRBV4-2 and TRBJ1-2, with 8 bases fitting TRBD1. Germline CDR1 reads LGHNA; CDR2 reads YNFKEQ. CDR3 length: 16 amino acids. V lost 0 bases, J lost 4 bases, and 7 bases stayed unmatched. The CDR3 region has the DNA TGTGCCAGCAGCCAAGAGGACAGGGACTGGAGCTATGGCTACACCTTC. It encodes CASSQEDRDWSYGYTF.

A few counts support this clone. J is TRBJ1-2 and V is TRBV6-4; D may be TRBD1 (6 bases). The V end lost 6 bases, the J end lost 0 bases, and 14 bases lay between the germline ends. CDR1 is MRHNA, CDR2 SNTAGT, per germline. The CDR3 runs 15 residues. The CDR3 DNA reads as TGTGCCAGCAGGGAGAGACAGGAAACTAACTATGGCTACACCTTC. It encodes CASRERQETNYGYTF.

This chain uses TRBV7-2 with TRBJ2-5; 12 positions match TRBD2. The CDR3 has 19 residues. Losses at the gene ends were 5 bases for V and 0 bases for J; bases not matched to a gene: 13. Germline values: CDR1 SGHTA, CDR2 FQGNSA. The CDR3 loop is CASSRSVLAGGMYQETQYF. CDR3 nucleotide sequence: TGTGCCAGCAGCCGTTCGGTGCTAGCGGGAGGGATGTACCAAGAGACCCAGTACTTC.

This clone occurred a few times. The rearrangement uses TRBV6-1 and TRBJ2-6, with D maybe TRBD1 (7 bases). The germline V and J ends were trimmed by 11 bases and 3 bases, with 11 bases remaining between them. From germline, CDR1 is MNHNS and CDR2 SASEGT. This CDR3 has 13 residues. The CDR3 spells CAGGTDGANVLTF. The CDR3 DNA is TGTGCCGGGGGGACAGATGGGGCCAACGTCCTGACTTTC.

The chain employs TRBV5-1 and TRBJ2-5, with D possibly TRBD1 on 8 matching bases. CDR3 size: 13 residues. CDR1 and CDR2 (germline): SGHRS, YFSETQ. V was shortened by 5 bases and J by 5 bases, with 13 bases between the two germline ends. This CDR3 is CASSTGGGETQYF. CDR3 coding DNA: TGCGCCAGCAGTACAGGGGGGGGCGAGACCCAGTACTTC.

The chain couples TRBV28 to TRBJ1-4, with 7 nucleotides matching TRBD1. There are 15 residues in the CDR3. Unmatched junction bases numbered 7, after V lost 5 bases and J lost 4 bases. From germline, CDR1 is MDHEN and CDR2 SYDVKM. CDR3 loop: CASSLPQGSNEKLFF. The CDR3 DNA follows: TGTGCCAGCAGTCTCCCACAGGGGAGTAATGAAAAACTGTTTTTT.

The J gene is TRBJ2-7, the V gene TRBV23-1; D may be TRBD1 (5 bases). TRBV23-1 is marked as an open reading frame, function uncertain. The V end lost 2 bases, the J end lost 0 bases, and 11 bases lay between the germline ends. CDR3 length: 15 amino acids. The CDR3 nucleotides read TGCGCCAGCAGTCAACAACAGGACATCTCCTACGAGCAGTACGTC. Translation gives CASSQQQDISYEQYV.

There are a few counts of this clone. V gene TRBV28 combines with J gene TRBJ2-5; 8 positions match TRBD2. This CDR3 region has 16 residues. The trim removed 5 bases at V and 7 bases at J, leaving 15 bases unmatched. From germline, CDR1 is MDHEN and CDR2 SYDVKM. CDR3 nucleotide sequence: TGTGCCAGCAGTGACCCTATCCGGGGCCGGGGGGGGACCCAGTACTTC. Translation: CASSDPIRGRGGTQYF.

The table lists this clone with a few counts. V usage is TRBV30 and J usage is TRBJ2-7; 11 bases line up with TRBD2. The germline gives CDR1 GTSNPN, CDR2 SVGIG (reference sequence). Losses at the gene ends were 0 bases for V and 7 bases for J; bases not matched to a gene: 5. The CDR3 runs 14 residues. CDR3 nucleotides: TGTGCCTGGAGTGTACTAGCGGGAGTGCGGGAGCAGTACTTC. This sequence encodes CAWSVLAGVREQYF. The whole variable domain, remainder taken from reference TRBV30 and TRBJ2-7, is SQTIHQWPATLVQPVGSPLSLECTVEGTSNPNLYWYRQAAGRGLQLLFYSVGIGQISSEVPQNLSASRPQDRQFILSSKKLLLSDSGFYLCAWSVLAGVREQYFGPGTRLTVT.

Concerning this clone itself: Other nucleotide sequences in the sample specify the same CDR3. The chain combines TRBV5-1 with TRBJ2-1; D is perhaps TRBD1 (5 bases). The germline V and J ends were trimmed by 4 bases and 4 bases, with 15 bases remaining between them. CDR3 length equals 15 residues. CDR1 and CDR2 (germline): SGHRS, YFSETQ. In nucleotides, the CDR3 is TGCGCCAGCAGCCTGGCCGGCAGGGAATACAATGAGCAGTTCTTC. Translated: CASSLAGREYNEQFF. The full variable domain, rest sourced from reference TRBV5-1 and TRBJ2-1, is KAGVTQTPRYLIKTRGQQVTLSCSPISGHRSVSWYQQTPGQGLQFLFEYFSETQRNKGNFPGRFSGRQFSNSRSEMNVSTLELGDSALYLCASSLAGREYNEQFFGPGTRLTVL.

V gene TRBV6-5 combines with J gene TRBJ2-5; D remains unclear. V lost 0 bases, J lost 1 base, and 12 bases lay in between. The CDR3 covers 16 residues. CDR1 is MNHEY, CDR2 SVGAGI, per germline. CDR3 coding DNA: TGTGCCAGCAGTTACTCCGTGGTCCGGTCCCAAGAGACCCAGTACTTC. Translating gives CASSYSVVRSQETQYF.

This rearrangement joins TRBV6-5 to TRBJ1-2; 7 bases line up with TRBD1. V was pared by 5 bases and J by 8 bases, with 14 bases of the junction left unmatched. The CDR3 contains 15 residues. Germline V lookup: CDR1 MNHEY, CDR2 SVGAGI. CDR3 nucleotides: TGTGCCAGCAGTCCCCCCGGACAGGTAGTTTGGGGCTACACCTTC. Protein sequence: CASSPPGQVVWGYTF.

The chain couples TRBV5-1 to TRBJ2-1; 9 bases are shared with TRBD2. The CDR3 extends over 16 amino acids. Germline-derived CDR1 and CDR2 are SGHRS and YFSETQ. V shed 0 bases and J 9 bases; nucleotides not matched to a gene: 10. CDR3 nucleotide sequence: TGCGCCAGCAGCTTGGGAGTAGCGGGGGCCGAGGCTGAGCAGTTCTTC. Protein sequence: CASSLGVAGAEAEQFF. The whole variable domain, filled in from reference TRBV5-1 and TRBJ2-1, reads KAGVTQTPRYLIKTRGQQVTLSCSPISGHRSVSWYQQTPGQGLQFLFEYFSETQRNKGNFPGRFSGRQFSNSRSEMNVSTLELGDSALYLCASSLGVAGAEAEQFFGPGTRLTVL.

This sequence joins TRBV5-4 and TRBJ2-1, with 7 positions matching TRBD2. Unmatched junction bases numbered 7, after V lost 0 bases and J lost 4 bases. The CDR3 extends over 16 amino acids. In germline, CDR1 is SGHNT, CDR2 YYREEE (reference sequence). The CDR3 spells CASSLEGRAAYNEQFF. The CDR3 DNA is TGTGCCAGCAGCTTGGAGGGGAGGGCCGCTTACAATGAGCAGTTCTTC.

V usage is TRBV9 and J usage is TRBJ2-7, with D perhaps matching TRBD2 (6 bases). Trimming left V 0 bases short and J 5 bases short, with 9 bases between. The germline V gene has CDR1 SGDLS and CDR2 YYNGEE. This CDR3 comprises 13 residues. The CDR3 here is CASSVVPGDEQYV. The CDR3 bases are TGTGCCAGCAGCGTAGTACCGGGGGACGAGCAGTACGTC.

The chain uses TRBV5-1 and TRBJ2-7, with TRBD1 matching over 8 bases. After removal of 5 bases from V and 4 bases from J, the junction contained 5 bases not matched to a gene. This CDR3 comprises 13 residues. Germline CDR1 and CDR2: SGHRS and YFSETQ. DNA for the CDR3: TGCGCCAGCAGAGGGACAGGTTCTTACGAGCAGTACTTC. Translated: CASRGTGSYEQYF.

The CDR3 sequence: CASSSGGYGYTF. In nucleotides, the CDR3 is TGTGCCAGCAGCTCCGGGGGCTATGGCTACACCTTC. This chain links TRBV7-9 with TRBJ1-2; D may be TRBD1 (5 bases). The CDR3 extends over 12 amino acids. Germline CDR1 and CDR2: SEHNR and FQNEAQ (reference sequence). Trimming left V 4 bases short and J 4 bases short, with 7 bases between. Using reference TRBV7-9 and TRBJ1-2 for the parts outside the CDR3, the full variable domain is DTGVSQNPRHKITKRGQNVTFRCDPISEHNRLYWYRQTLGQGPEFLTYFQNEAQLEKSRLLSDRFSAERPKGSFSTLEIQRTEQGDSAMYLCASSSGGYGYTFGSGTRLTVV.

This chain links TRBV7-9 with TRBJ1-1; 9 bases fit TRBD1. The CDR3 has 15 residues. J lost 0 bases, V lost 2 bases, and 1 base had no gene match. Germline CDR1 and CDR2: SEHNR and FQNEAQ (reference sequence). CDR3 in amino acids: CASSLRTGVNTEAFF. The CDR3 bases are TGTGCCAGCAGCTTACGGACAGGGGTGAACACTGAAGCTTTCTTT. The variable domain in full, with the rest retrieved from reference TRBV7-9 and TRBJ1-1, is DTGVSQNPRHKITKRGQNVTFRCDPISEHNRLYWYRQTLGQGPEFLTYFQNEAQLEKSRLLSDRFSAERPKGSFSTLEIQRTEQGDSAMYLCASSLRTGVNTEAFFGQGTRLTVV.